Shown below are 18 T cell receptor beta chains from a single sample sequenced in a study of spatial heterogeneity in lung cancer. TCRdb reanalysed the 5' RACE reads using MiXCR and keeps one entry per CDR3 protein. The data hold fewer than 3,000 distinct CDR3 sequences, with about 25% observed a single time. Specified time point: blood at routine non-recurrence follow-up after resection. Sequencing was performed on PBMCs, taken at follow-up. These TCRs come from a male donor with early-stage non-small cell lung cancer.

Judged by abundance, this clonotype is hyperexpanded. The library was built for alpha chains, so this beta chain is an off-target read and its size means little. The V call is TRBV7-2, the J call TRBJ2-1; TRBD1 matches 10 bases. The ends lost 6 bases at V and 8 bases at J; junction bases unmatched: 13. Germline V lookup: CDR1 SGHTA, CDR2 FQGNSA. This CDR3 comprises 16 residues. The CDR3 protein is CASRSIVGTGVHEQFF. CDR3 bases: TGTGCCAGCAGGTCCATTGTTGGGACAGGGGTCCATGAGCAGTTCTTC.

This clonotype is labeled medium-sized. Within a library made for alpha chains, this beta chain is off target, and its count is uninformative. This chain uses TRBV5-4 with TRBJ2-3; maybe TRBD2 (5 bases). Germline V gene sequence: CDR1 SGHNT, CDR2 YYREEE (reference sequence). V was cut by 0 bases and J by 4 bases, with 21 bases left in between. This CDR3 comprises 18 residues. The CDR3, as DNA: TGTGCCAGCAGCTTGGAGGTTGGGAGAAACCTCGTGGCAGATACGCAGTATTTT. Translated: CASSLEVGRNLVADTQYF.

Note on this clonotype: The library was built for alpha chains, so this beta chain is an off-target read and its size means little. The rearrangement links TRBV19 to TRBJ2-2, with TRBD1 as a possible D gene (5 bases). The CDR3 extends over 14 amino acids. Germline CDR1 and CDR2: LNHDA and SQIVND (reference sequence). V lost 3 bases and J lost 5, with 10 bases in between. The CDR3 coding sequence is TGTGCCAGTAGTATCCATCAGGGAACCGGGGAGCTGTTTTTT. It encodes CASSIHQGTGELFF.

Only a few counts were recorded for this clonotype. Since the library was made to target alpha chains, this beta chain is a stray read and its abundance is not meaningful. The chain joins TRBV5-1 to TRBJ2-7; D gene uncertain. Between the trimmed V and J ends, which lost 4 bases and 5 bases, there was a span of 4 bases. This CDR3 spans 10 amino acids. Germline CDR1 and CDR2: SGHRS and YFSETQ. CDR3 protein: CASSGNEQYF. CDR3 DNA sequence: TGCGCCAGCAGCGGGAACGAGCAGTACTTC.

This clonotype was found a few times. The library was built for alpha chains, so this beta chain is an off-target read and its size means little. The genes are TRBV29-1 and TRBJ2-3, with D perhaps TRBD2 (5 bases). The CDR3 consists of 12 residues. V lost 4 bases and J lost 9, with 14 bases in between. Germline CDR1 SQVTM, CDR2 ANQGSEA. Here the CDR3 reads CSVVHPSGTQYF. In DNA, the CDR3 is TGCAGCGTTGTACACCCGTCGGGGACGCAGTATTTT.

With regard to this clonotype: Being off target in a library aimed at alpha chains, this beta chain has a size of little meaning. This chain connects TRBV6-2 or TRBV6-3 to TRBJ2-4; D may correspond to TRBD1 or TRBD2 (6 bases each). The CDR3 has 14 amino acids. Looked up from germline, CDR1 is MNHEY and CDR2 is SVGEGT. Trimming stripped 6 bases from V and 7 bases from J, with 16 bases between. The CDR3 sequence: CASSPAGGRNIQYF. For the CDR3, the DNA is TGTGCCAGCAGCCCGGCCGGGGGCAGGAACATTCAGTACTTC.

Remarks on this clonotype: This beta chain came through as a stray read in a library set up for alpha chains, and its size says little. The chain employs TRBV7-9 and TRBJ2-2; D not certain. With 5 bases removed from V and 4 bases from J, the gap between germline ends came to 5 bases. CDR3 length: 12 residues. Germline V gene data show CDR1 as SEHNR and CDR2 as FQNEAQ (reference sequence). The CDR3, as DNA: TGTGCCAGCAGCCTTTTCACCGGGGAGCTGTTTTTT. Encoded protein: CASSLFTGELFF.

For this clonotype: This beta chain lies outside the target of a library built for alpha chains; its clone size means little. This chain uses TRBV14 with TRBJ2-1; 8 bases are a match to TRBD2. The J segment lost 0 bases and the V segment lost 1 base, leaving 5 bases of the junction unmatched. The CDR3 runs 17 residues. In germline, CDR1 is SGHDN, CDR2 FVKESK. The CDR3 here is CASSQGPREVSYNEQFF. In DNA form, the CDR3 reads TGTGCCAGCAGCCAAGGGCCGCGGGAGGTCTCCTACAATGAGCAGTTCTTC.

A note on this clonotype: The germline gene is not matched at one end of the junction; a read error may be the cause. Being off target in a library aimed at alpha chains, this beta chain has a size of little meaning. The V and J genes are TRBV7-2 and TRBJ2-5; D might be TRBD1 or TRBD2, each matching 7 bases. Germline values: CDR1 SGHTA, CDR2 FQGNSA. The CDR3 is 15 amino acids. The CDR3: CASSPQTGRGETQNF. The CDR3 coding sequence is TGTGCCAGCAGCCCCCAGACAGGGAGGGGGGAGACCCAGAACTTC.

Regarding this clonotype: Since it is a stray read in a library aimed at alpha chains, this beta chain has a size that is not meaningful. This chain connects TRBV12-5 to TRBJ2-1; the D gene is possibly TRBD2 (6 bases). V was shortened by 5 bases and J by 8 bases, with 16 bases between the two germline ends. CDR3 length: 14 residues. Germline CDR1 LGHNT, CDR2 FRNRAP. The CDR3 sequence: CASGPPGLPHEQFF. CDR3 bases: TGTGCTAGTGGTCCGCCGGGACTCCCCCATGAGCAGTTCTTC.

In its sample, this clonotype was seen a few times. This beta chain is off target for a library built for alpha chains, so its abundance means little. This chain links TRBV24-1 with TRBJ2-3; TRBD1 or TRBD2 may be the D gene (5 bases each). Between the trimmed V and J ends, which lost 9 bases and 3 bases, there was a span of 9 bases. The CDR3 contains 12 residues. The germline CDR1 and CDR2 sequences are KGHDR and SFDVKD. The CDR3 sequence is CATGGATDTQYF. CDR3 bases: TGTGCCACCGGGGGAGCGACAGATACGCAGTATTTT.

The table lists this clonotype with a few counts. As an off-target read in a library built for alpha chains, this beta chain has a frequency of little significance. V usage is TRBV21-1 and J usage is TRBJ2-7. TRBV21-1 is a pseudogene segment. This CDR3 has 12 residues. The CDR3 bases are TGTGCCAGTCGTGCCAGACACTACGAGCAGTACTTC. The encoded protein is CASRARHYEQYF.

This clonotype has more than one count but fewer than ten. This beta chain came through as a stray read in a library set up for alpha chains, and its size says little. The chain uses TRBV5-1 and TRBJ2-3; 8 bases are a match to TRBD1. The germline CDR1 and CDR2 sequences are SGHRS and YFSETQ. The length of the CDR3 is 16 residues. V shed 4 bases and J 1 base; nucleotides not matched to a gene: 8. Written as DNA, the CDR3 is TGCGCCAGCAGCCCAGACAGGGGTGCGGGCACAGATACGCAGTATTTT. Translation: CASSPDRGAGTDTQYF.

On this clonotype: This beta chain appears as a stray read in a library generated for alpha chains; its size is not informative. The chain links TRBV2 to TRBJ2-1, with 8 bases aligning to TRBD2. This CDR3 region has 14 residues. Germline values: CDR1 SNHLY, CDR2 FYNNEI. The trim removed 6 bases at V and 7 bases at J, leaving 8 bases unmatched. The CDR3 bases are TGTGCCAGCAGGGTAGCGGGACTTGGTAATGAGCAGTTCTTC. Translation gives CASRVAGLGNEQFF.

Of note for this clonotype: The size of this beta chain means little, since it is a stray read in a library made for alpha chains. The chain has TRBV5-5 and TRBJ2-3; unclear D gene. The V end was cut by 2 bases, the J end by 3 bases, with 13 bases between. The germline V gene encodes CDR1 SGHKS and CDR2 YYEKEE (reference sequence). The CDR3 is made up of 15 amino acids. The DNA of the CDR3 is TGTGCCAGCAGCTTCGGGCCAGTTAGTACAGATACGCAGTATTTT. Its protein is CASSFGPVSTDTQYF.

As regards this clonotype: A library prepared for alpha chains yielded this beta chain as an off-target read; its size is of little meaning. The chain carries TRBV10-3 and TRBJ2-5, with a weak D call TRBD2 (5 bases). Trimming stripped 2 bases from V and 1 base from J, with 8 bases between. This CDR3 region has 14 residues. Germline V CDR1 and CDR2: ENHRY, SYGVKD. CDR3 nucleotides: TGTGCCATCAGTGAGCGGGGTATCCAAGAGACCCAGTACTTC. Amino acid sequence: CAISERGIQETQYF.

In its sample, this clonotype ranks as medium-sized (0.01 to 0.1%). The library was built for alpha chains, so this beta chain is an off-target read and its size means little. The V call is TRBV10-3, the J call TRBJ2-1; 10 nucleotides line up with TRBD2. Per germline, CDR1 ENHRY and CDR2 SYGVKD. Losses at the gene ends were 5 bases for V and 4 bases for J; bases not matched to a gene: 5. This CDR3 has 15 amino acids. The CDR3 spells CAISRETSGYNEQFF. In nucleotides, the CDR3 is TGTGCCATCAGTCGGGAGACTAGCGGGTACAATGAGCAGTTCTTC.

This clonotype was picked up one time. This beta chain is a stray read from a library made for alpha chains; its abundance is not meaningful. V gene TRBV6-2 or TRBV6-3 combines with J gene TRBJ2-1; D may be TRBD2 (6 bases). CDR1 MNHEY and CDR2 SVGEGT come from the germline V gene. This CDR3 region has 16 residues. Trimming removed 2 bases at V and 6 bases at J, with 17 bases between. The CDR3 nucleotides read TGTGCCAGCAGTTACCGAGACTATCCCGGGGGCAATGAGCAGTTCTTC. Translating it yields CASSYRDYPGGNEQFF.